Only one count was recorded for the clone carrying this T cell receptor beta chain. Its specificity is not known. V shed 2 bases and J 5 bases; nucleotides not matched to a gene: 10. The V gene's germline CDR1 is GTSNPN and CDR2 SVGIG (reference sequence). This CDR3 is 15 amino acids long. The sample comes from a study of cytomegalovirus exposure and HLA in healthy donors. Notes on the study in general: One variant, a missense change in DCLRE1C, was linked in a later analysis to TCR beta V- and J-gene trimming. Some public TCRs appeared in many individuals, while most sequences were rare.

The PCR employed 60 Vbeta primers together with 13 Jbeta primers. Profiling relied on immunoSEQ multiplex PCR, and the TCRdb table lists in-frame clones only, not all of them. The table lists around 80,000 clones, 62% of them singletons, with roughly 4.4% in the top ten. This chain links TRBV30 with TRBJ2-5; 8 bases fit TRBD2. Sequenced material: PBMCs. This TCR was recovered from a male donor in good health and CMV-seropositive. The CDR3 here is CAWSKERGTRETQYF. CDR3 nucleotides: TGTGCCTGGAGTAAAGAGCGGGGGACTCGGGAGACCCAGTACTTC.